The 16 T cell receptor beta chains listed next were all sequenced from one sample in a study of neurological immune-mediated disorders. Each CDR3 protein is one row after TCRdb ran MiXCR on the 5' RACE reads. The sample records some 65,000 distinct CDR3 sequences, 4% to 6% being singletons. Sequences were obtained from PBMCs. Source of these receptors: a woman in her thirties with multiple sclerosis.

The sample holds many counts of this clonotype. The V gene is TRBV5-1, the J gene TRBJ1-2, with 8 bases aligning to TRBD1. The CDR3 length is 14 residues. The trim removed 5 bases at V and 8 bases at J, leaving 11 bases unmatched. Germline CDR1 is SGHRS and CDR2 is YFSETQ. This CDR3 reads CASRLTGGRGGYTF. The CDR3 coding sequence is TGCGCCAGCAGACTCACAGGGGGAAGAGGGGGCTACACCTTC. The entire variable domain, with the rest obtained from reference TRBV5-1 and TRBJ1-2, is as follows: KAGVTQTPRYLIKTRGQQVTLSCSPISGHRSVSWYQQTPGQGLQFLFEYFSETQRNKGNFPGRFSGRQFSNSRSEMNVSTLELGDSALYLCASRLTGGRGGYTFGSGTRLTVV.

This clonotype occurred many times. V and J are TRBV20-1 and TRBJ2-3; D possibly corresponds to TRBD2 (6 bases). This CDR3 contains 13 residues. Per germline, CDR1 DFQATT and CDR2 SNEGSKA (reference sequence). The V end was cut by 4 bases, the J end by 1 base, with 9 bases between. The chain's CDR3 is CSAKQRGTDTQYF. CDR3 in DNA: TGCAGTGCTAAACAGCGGGGCACAGATACGCAGTATTTT.

This clonotype was observed at least ten times. This chain joins TRBV12-3 or TRBV12-4 and TRBJ2-1; 8 bases agree with TRBD1. CDR3 length equals 12 residues. The V and J ends lost 5 bases and 8 bases, in that order; junction bases with no gene match: 2. The CDR3 DNA reads TGTGCCAGCAGTCCAGGGGGCGATGAGCAGTTCTTC. It is translated as CASSPGGDEQFF.

Many counts were recorded for this clonotype. The chain joins TRBV20-1 to TRBJ2-7; D unresolved. This CDR3 contains 12 residues. Germline-derived CDR1 and CDR2 are DFQATT and SNEGSKA (reference sequence). The V gene lost 6 bases and the J gene lost 6 bases, with 15 bases spanning the gap. The CDR3 coding sequence is TGCAGTGCACCCAAGGCGAACGTCGAGCAGTACTTC. It translates to CSAPKANVEQYF.

V usage is TRBV5-6 and J usage is TRBJ1-1; D call uncertain. Germline V gene lookup returns CDR1 SGHDT and CDR2 YYEEEE. CDR3 length: 14 amino acids. V shed 4 bases and J shed 6 bases, with 16 bases lying between them. CDR3 coding DNA: TGTGCCAGCAGCCCGGGAAAGGTCTTTGCTGAAGCTTTCTTT. Translation: CASSPGKVFAEAFF.

There are many counts of this clonotype. This chain joins TRBV5-1 and TRBJ2-7; 7 bases align to TRBD1. V was pared by 4 bases and J by 3 bases, with 7 bases of the junction left unmatched. CDR1 and CDR2 (germline): SGHRS, YFSETQ. This CDR3 has 14 amino acids. This chain's CDR3 is CASSGKGTVYEQYF. As DNA, the CDR3 is TGCGCCAGCAGCGGAAAAGGGACAGTCTACGAGCAGTACTTC.

As concerns this clonotype: An end of the junction differs from the germline gene, which may be a read error. The chain joins TRBV20-1 to TRBJ1-5; maybe TRBD1 (6 bases). Germline assignment: CDR1 DFQATT and CDR2 SNEGSKA (reference sequence). CDR3 length: 12 residues. The chain's CDR3 is CSAKTGNQPQNF. Here the CDR3 DNA reads TGCAGTGCAAAAACAGGGAATCAGCCCCAGAATTTT.

This clonotype was observed a few times. A junction boundary mismatches the germline segment, possibly from a read error. The V call is TRBV10-1, the J call TRBJ1-3, with TRBD1 as a possible D gene (5 bases). CDR3 length: 16 amino acids. CDR1 is WNHNN, CDR2 SYGVQD, per germline (reference sequence). The CDR3 nucleotides are TGCGCCAGCAGCGGGGACGTAGGATCCTCTGGAAAAACCATATATTTT. It specifies CASSGDVGSSGKTIYF.

Ten or more counts support this clonotype. The chain employs TRBV5-1 and TRBJ2-3; 11 bases are a match to TRBD2. Germline trimming cut 3 bases from V and 1 base from J; bases unmatched to any gene: 7. The CDR3 has 17 residues. Germline V CDR1 and CDR2: SGHRS, YFSETQ. CDR3 sequence: CASSSLPLAGGTDTQYF. DNA for the CDR3: TGCGCCAGCAGCTCCCTACCACTAGCGGGGGGCACAGATACGCAGTATTTT.

The sample holds many counts of this clonotype. The chain carries TRBV20-1 and TRBJ1-4, with a possible D match to TRBD1 (5 bases). The length of the CDR3 is 13 residues. V was pared by 5 bases and J by 7 bases, with 14 bases between. Germline V lookup: CDR1 DFQATT, CDR2 SNEGSKA (reference sequence). The CDR3 DNA reads TGCAGTGCTGGAGGGGCAGGGAGTGAAAAACTGTTTTTT. Protein sequence: CSAGGAGSEKLFF.

The rearrangement links TRBV18 to TRBJ1-5, with a tentative D call TRBD1 (5 bases). Trimming took off 2 bases at V and 7 bases at J, with 15 bases between the two ends. CDR3 length equals 15 residues. Germline V gives CDR1 KGHSH, CDR2 LQKENI. CDR3 sequence (DNA): TGTGCCAGCTCACCATCTCAGGGTCCAGGGCAGCCCCAGCATTTT. Translation: CASSPSQGPGQPQHF.

This clonotype occurred a few times. The chain has TRBV5-8 and TRBJ1-3; D is unresolved. The germline CDR1 and CDR2 sequences are SGHTS and YDEGEE. The CDR3 runs 16 residues. V was cut by 0 bases and J by 0 bases, with 10 bases left in between. DNA of the CDR3: TGTGCCAGCAGCTTGGGGTCCCAGAGCTCTGGAAACACCATATATTTT. As protein: CASSLGSQSSGNTIYF.

For this clonotype: This sequence may be a read error, since a much larger clone differs from it by one base. The genes are TRBV4-1 and TRBJ1-1; D is unclear. Germline values: CDR1 MGHRA, CDR2 YSYEKL. The CDR3 contains 11 residues. Trimming left V 6 bases short and J 3 bases short, with 5 bases between. The CDR3 reads CASRPYTEAFF. CDR3 in DNA: TGCGCCAGCAGACCTTACACTGAAGCTTTCTTT.

This clonotype appeared a few times. V and J are TRBV29-1 and TRBJ1-3; D unresolved. CDR3 size: 12 residues. Trimming stripped 8 bases from V and 0 bases from J, with 8 bases between. The germline V gene encodes CDR1 SQVTM and CDR2 ANQGSEA. The CDR3 spells CSTLSSGNTIYF. CDR3 in DNA: TGCAGCACCCTGAGCTCTGGAAACACCATATATTTT.

The gene calls are TRBV20-1 and TRBJ2-1; D might be TRBD2 (7 bases). This CDR3 has 16 residues. Germline V lookup: CDR1 DFQATT, CDR2 SNEGSKA (reference sequence). The V end was cut by 5 bases, the J end by 5 bases, with 22 bases between. The CDR3 DNA reads TGCAGTGCTCGAACTGGGGGGGCGGTTGGGGACAATGAGCAGTTCTTC. The encoded protein is CSARTGGAVGDNEQFF.

This clonotype was counted only a few times. The chain is built from TRBV20-1 and TRBJ1-6; D is undetermined. Looked up from germline, CDR1 is DFQATT and CDR2 is SNEGSKA (reference sequence). V shed 2 bases and J shed 3 bases, with 8 bases lying between them. The CDR3 spans 14 residues. The DNA for the CDR3 is TGCAGTGCTAGAAATGGGGACTATAATTCACCCCTCCACTTT. It encodes CSARNGDYNSPLHF.